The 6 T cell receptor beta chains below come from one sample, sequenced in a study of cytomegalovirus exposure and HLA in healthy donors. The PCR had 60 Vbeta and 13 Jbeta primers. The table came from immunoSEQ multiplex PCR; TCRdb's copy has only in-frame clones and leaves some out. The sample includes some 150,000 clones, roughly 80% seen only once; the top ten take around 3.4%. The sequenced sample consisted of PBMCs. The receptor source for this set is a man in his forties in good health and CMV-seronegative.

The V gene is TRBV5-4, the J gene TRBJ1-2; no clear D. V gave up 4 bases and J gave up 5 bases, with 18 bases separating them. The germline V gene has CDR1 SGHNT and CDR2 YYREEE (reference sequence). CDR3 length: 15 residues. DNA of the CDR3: TGTGCCAGCAGCCCTGGAGGGTCCGGTCGGTATGGCTACACCTTC. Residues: CASSPGGSGRYGYTF.

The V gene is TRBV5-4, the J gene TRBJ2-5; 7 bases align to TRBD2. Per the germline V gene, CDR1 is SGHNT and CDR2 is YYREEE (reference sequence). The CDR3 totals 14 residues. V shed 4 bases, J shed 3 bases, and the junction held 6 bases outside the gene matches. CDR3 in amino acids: CASSPRGREETQYF. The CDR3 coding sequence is TGTGCCAGCAGCCCCCGAGGGAGGGAAGAGACCCAGTACTTC.

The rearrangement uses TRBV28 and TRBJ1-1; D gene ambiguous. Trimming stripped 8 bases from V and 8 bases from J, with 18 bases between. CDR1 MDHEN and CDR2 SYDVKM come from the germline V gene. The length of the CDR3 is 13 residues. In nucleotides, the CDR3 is TGTGCCAGCTCTTTCTTCCCTATTTCCGAAGCTTTCTTT. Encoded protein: CASSFFPISEAFF.

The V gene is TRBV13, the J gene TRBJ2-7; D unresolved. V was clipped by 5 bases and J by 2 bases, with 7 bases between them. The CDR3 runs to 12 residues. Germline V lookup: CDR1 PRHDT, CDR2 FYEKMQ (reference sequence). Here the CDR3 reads CASSPAPYEQYF. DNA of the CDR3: TGTGCCAGCAGCCCAGCGCCCTACGAGCAGTACTTC.

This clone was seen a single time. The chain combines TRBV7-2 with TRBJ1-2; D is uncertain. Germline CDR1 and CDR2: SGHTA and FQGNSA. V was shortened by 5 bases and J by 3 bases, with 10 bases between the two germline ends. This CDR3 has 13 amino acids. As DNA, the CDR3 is TGTGCCAGCAGCAATTCTCGGGACTATGGCTACACCTTC. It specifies CASSNSRDYGYTF. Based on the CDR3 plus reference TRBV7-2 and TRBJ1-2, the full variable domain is GAGVSQSPSNKVTEKGKDVELRCDPISGHTALYWYRQSLGQGLEFLIYFQGNSAPDKSGLPSDRFSAERTGGSVSTLTIQRTQQEDSAVYLCASSNSRDYGYTFGSGTRLTVV.

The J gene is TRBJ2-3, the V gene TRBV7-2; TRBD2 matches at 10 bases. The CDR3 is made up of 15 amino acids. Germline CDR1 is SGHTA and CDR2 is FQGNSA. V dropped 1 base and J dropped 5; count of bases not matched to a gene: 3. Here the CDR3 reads CASSLGLAGVDTQYF. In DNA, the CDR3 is TGTGCCAGCAGCTTAGGGCTAGCGGGGGTAGATACGCAGTATTTT.